Presented here are 21 T cell receptor beta chains from one specimen sequenced in a study of cytomegalovirus exposure and HLA in healthy donors. In the PCR, 60 Vbeta and 13 Jbeta primers were used. TCRdb's table, derived via immunoSEQ multiplex PCR, lists solely in-frame clones and lacks some. Of over 100,000 clones in the sample, roughly 68% were seen once. The sample comprised PBMCs. The receptors originated from a man aged 25 to 40 in good health and CMV-seropositive.

In this sample, this clone turned up a few times. The rearrangement links TRBV28 to TRBJ1-1; the D gene is possibly TRBD1 (5 bases). Trimming stripped 3 bases from V and 5 bases from J, with 13 bases between. Germline CDR1 is MDHEN and CDR2 is SYDVKM. This CDR3 is built from 14 residues. CDR3 loop: CASSFGGGGTEAFF. The CDR3 DNA is TGTGCCAGCAGTTTTGGGGGGGGAGGTACTGAAGCTTTCTTT.

V gene TRBV29-1 combines with J gene TRBJ2-3; 8 positions match TRBD1. The germline CDR1 and CDR2 sequences are SQVTM and ANQGSEA. CDR3 length equals 15 residues. With 0 bases clipped from V and 3 bases from J, the junction kept 5 bases outside the gene matches. The DNA of the CDR3 is TGCAGCGTTGAAGACGTAGGACAGGGTACAGATACGCAGTATTTT. Amino acid sequence: CSVEDVGQGTDTQYF.

The V and J genes are TRBV9 and TRBJ1-2; 9 positions match TRBD1. The ends lost 0 bases at V and 0 bases at J; junction bases unmatched: 3. The CDR3 runs 16 residues. Germline loops: CDR1 SGDLS, CDR2 YYNGEE. In DNA, the CDR3 is TGTGCCAGCAGCGTAGGCCGGGACAGGGCTAACTATGGCTACACCTTC. Protein product: CASSVGRDRANYGYTF.

The table lists this clone with a few counts. V and J are TRBV7-9 and TRBJ2-2, with D unclear. The CDR3 sequence is 16 residues long. Trimming left V 2 bases short and J 7 bases short, with 17 bases between. Germline CDR1 reads SEHNR; CDR2 reads FQNEAQ (reference sequence). The CDR3 region has the DNA TGTGCCAGCAGCTTAACAGAACTGGGTTATGGCGGGGAGCTGTTTTTT. It is translated as CASSLTELGYGGELFF.

The chain recombines TRBV7-9 with TRBJ1-5; TRBD1 matches 7 bases. Germline CDR1 is SEHNR and CDR2 is FQNEAQ (reference sequence). The CDR3 runs 14 residues. Trimming at V came to 7 bases and at J to 5 bases, leaving 8 bases not matched to a gene. Here the CDR3 reads CASTDRDSHQPQHF. Here the CDR3 DNA reads TGTGCCAGCACTGACAGGGACTCTCATCAGCCCCAGCATTTT.

Details on this clone: The same CDR3 is also encoded by other DNA sequences in this sample. The chain uses TRBV30 and TRBJ2-2; a possible D gene is TRBD1 (6 bases). Trimming left V 1 base short and J 8 bases short, with 14 bases between. The CDR3 has 14 amino acids. The germline V gene has CDR1 GTSNPN and CDR2 SVGIG (reference sequence). The CDR3 nucleotides are TGTGCCTGGAGTGACGACAGGAACCCTGGGGAGCTGTTTTTT. As protein: CAWSDDRNPGELFF.

This chain's CDR3 is CSARGTTWQFF. Here the CDR3 DNA reads TGCAGTGCTAGAGGTACAACGTGGCAGTTCTTC. The chain is built from TRBV20-1 and TRBJ2-1; D gene ambiguous. CDR3 length equals 11 residues. The germline V gene encodes CDR1 DFQATT and CDR2 SNEGSKA (reference sequence). V lost 1 base and J lost 12, with 10 bases in between.

This clone was seen once. The chain has TRBV27 and TRBJ2-6; tentative D call: TRBD1 (6 bases). Germline-derived CDR1 and CDR2 are MNHEY and SMNVEV (reference sequence). There are 17 residues in the CDR3. Between the trimmed V and J ends, which lost 2 bases and 0 bases, there was a span of 11 bases. CDR3: CASSLRQDLSGANVLTF. The CDR3 DNA is TGTGCCAGCAGTTTACGACAGGACCTCTCTGGGGCCAACGTCCTGACTTTC.

This chain joins TRBV30 and TRBJ1-4; D unclear. Germline V gene lookup returns CDR1 GTSNPN and CDR2 SVGIG (reference sequence). The ends were cut back, 5 bases at V and 6 bases at J, with 19 bases in the middle. This CDR3 contains 15 residues. CDR3: CAWSRAAGRHEKLFF. The DNA for the CDR3 is TGTGCCTGGTCCCGGGCCGCGGGTCGACATGAAAAACTGTTTTTT. Full variable domain (missing parts from reference TRBV30 and TRBJ1-4): SQTIHQWPATLVQPVGSPLSLECTVEGTSNPNLYWYRQAAGRGLQLLFYSVGIGQISSEVPQNLSASRPQDRQFILSSKKLLLSDSGFYLCAWSRAAGRHEKLFFGSGTQLSVL.

The chain employs TRBV30 and TRBJ1-4; D is unresolved. The V end lost 3 bases, the J end lost 7 bases, and 9 bases lay between the germline ends. CDR1 is GTSNPN, CDR2 SVGIG, per germline (reference sequence). The CDR3 covers 12 residues. CDR3 sequence reads: CAWRLPIEKLFF. As DNA, the CDR3 is TGTGCCTGGAGACTACCGATTGAAAAACTGTTTTTT.

This clone has just one count. The chain joins TRBV19 to TRBJ1-5, with a tentative D call TRBD1 (5 bases). The germline V gene encodes CDR1 LNHDA and CDR2 SQIVND (reference sequence). This CDR3 spans 14 amino acids. Trimming removed 4 bases from V and 7 bases from J, with 14 bases in between. CDR3 bases: TGTGCCAGTAGTACGGCAGGGCACGCACAGCCCCAGCATTTT. This encodes CASSTAGHAQPQHF.

The sample holds one count of this clone. This chain connects TRBV29-1 to TRBJ1-2, with 7 bases aligning to TRBD1. CDR1 SQVTM and CDR2 ANQGSEA come from the germline V gene. The CDR3 has 13 amino acids. V was clipped by 2 bases and J by 5 bases; unmatched bases: 5. As DNA, the CDR3 is TGCAGCGTTGAATCGGGACAGTCATATGGCTACACCTTC. Translated: CSVESGQSYGYTF.

This sequence joins TRBV7-3 and TRBJ1-1, with D perhaps TRBD1 (5 bases). V lost 6 bases to trimming and J lost 3 bases, with 17 bases between them. Per the germline V gene, CDR1 is SGHTA and CDR2 is FQGTGA. The CDR3 has 15 residues. The CDR3: CASSRVAGGYTEAFF. DNA of the CDR3: TGTGCCAGCAGTCGTGTGGCCGGGGGGTACACTGAAGCTTTCTTT.

The chain employs TRBV7-9 and TRBJ1-1, with unresolved D. The CDR3 length is 13 residues. CDR1 SEHNR and CDR2 FQNEAQ come from the germline V gene (reference sequence). V lost 5 bases, J lost 1 base, and 8 bases lay in between. The CDR3 coding sequence is TGTGCCAGCAGCCCCCAGTCGAACACTGAAGCTTTCTTT. It encodes CASSPQSNTEAFF.

This chain links TRBV5-6 with TRBJ2-6; D perhaps matches TRBD1 (5 bases). Trimming removed 0 bases at V and 4 bases at J, with 11 bases between. Germline CDR1 SGHDT, CDR2 YYEEEE. This CDR3 comprises 16 residues. CDR3: CASSLVAGSGANVLTF. The CDR3 nucleotides read TGTGCCAGCAGCTTGGTGGCAGGGTCCGGGGCCAACGTCCTGACTTTC. Filled out from reference TRBV5-6 and TRBJ2-6, the complete variable domain reads DAGVTQSPTHLIKTRGQQVTLRCSPKSGHDTVSWYQQALGQGPQFIFQYYEEEERQRGNFPDRFSGHQFPNYSSELNVNALLLGDSALYLCASSLVAGSGANVLTFGAGSRLTVL.

This chain connects TRBV7-9 to TRBJ2-5; 7 nucleotides align to TRBD1. Losses at the gene ends were 10 bases for V and 1 base for J; bases not matched to a gene: 6. Germline loops: CDR1 SEHNR, CDR2 FQNEAQ (reference sequence). The CDR3 is 13 residues long. CDR3 in DNA: TGTGCCATCACCCGGGACAGCCAAGAGACCCAGTACTTC. Translated, it gives CAITRDSQETQYF. The full variable domain, its missing parts supplied by reference TRBV7-9 and TRBJ2-5, is DTGVSQNPRHKITKRGQNVTFRCDPISEHNRLYWYRQTLGQGPEFLTYFQNEAQLEKSRLLSDRFSAERPKGSFSTLEIQRTEQGDSAMYLCAITRDSQETQYFGPGTRLLVL.

With regard to this clone: An end of the junction does not agree with germline; a read error may underlie this. The chain combines TRBV7-7 with TRBJ2-1; 10 positions match TRBD1. CDR1 SSHAT and CDR2 FNYEAQ come from the germline V gene (reference sequence). The CDR3 totals 13 residues. CDR3: CASSWDRGNEQFF. The CDR3 nucleotides read TGTGCTAGCAGCTGGGACAGGGGCAATGAGCAGTTCTTC.

In DNA, the CDR3 is TGCAGCAAACGGAGTGCCTACACAGATACGCAGTATTTT. Residues: CSKRSAYTDTQYF. This chain uses TRBV29-1 with TRBJ2-3; D remains unclear. Germline V lookup: CDR1 SQVTM, CDR2 ANQGSEA. The V gene lost 8 bases and the J gene lost 2 bases, with 14 bases spanning the gap. The CDR3 totals 13 residues.

This clone has only a few counts. The rearrangement joins TRBV4-1 to TRBJ2-7; 11 bases match TRBD1. This CDR3 contains 15 residues. CDR1 and CDR2 (germline): MGHRA, YSYEKL. The junction had 6 bases not matched to a gene; V was cut back by 4 bases and J by 4 bases. DNA of the CDR3: TGCGCCAGCAGCCCCCCCAGGGACAGGGGGTACGAGCAGTACTTC. Encoded protein: CASSPPRDRGYEQYF.

V usage is TRBV4-1 and J usage is TRBJ2-2; D gene ambiguous. The CDR3 runs to 15 residues. Germline-derived CDR1 and CDR2 are MGHRA and YSYEKL. Trimming stripped 1 base from V and 1 base from J, with 7 bases between. In DNA form, the CDR3 reads TGCGCCAGCAGCCAAGTGGCACAGAACACCGGGGAGCTGTTTTTT. Translated: CASSQVAQNTGELFF.

V gene TRBV6-5 combines with J gene TRBJ1-4, with 8 bases aligning to TRBD1. Trimming took 6 bases from V and 8 from J; bases not matched to a gene: 8. The CDR3 runs 14 residues. Germline V gene lookup returns CDR1 MNHEY and CDR2 SVGAGI. In DNA, the CDR3 is TGTGCCAGCAGCCGCGGACAGGGAGCAGAAAAACTGTTTTTT. This encodes CASSRGQGAEKLFF.